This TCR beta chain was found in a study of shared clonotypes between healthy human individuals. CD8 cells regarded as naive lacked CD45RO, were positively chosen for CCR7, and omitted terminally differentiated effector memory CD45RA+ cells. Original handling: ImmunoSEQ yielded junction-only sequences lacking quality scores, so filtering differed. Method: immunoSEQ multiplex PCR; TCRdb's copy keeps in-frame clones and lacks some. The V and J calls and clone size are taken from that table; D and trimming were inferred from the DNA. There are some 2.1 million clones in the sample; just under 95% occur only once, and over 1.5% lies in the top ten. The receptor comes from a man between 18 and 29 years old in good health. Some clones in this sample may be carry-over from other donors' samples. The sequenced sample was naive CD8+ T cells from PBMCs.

The CDR3 spells CASSLHSQETQYF. For the CDR3, the DNA is TGTGCCAGCAGCTTACACAGTCAAGAGACCCAGTACTTC. The chain carries TRBV11-2 and TRBJ2-5; D ambiguous. Germline loops: CDR1 SGHAT, CDR2 FQNNGV. Trimming left V 2 bases short and J 2 bases short, with 6 bases between. The CDR3 has 13 amino acids.